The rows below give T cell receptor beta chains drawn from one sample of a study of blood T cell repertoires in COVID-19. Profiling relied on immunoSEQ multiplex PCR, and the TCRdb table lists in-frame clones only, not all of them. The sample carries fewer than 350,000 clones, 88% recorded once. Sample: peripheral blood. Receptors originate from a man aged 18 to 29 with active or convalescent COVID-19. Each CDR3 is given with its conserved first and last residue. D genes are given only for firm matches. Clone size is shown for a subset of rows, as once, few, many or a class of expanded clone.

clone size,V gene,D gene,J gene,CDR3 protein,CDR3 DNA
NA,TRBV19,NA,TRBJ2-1,CASSIGRDSSYNEQFF,TGTGCCAGTAGTATTGGTCGGGACTCCTCCTACAATGAGCAGTTCTTC
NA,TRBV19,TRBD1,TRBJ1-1,CASSPDSGGWTEAFF,TGTGCCAGTAGTCCGGACTCAGGGGGTTGGACTGAAGCTTTCTTT
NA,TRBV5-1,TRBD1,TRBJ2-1,CASSPRDRTYNEQFF,TGCGCCAGCAGCCCCCGGGACAGGACTTACAATGAGCAGTTCTTC
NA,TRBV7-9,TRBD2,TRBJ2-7,CASSLVGGSEQYF,TGTGCCAGCAGCTTAGTGGGGGGGTCCGAGCAGTACTTC
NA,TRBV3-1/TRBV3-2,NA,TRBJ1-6,CASSQDSVRSPLHF,TGTGCCAGCAGCCAAGATTCGGTTCGGTCACCCCTCCACTTT
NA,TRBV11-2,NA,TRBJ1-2,CASRQTGGSYGYTF,TGTGCCAGCAGACAGACGGGGGGTAGCTATGGCTACACCTTC
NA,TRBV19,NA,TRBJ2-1,CASSPQGGSLNNEQFF,TGTGCCAGTAGTCCACAAGGCGGTTCTCTGAACAATGAGCAGTTCTTC
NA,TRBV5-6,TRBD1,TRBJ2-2,CASSLGTASLYTGELFF,TGTGCCAGCAGCTTAGGGACAGCTTCACTTTACACCGGGGAGCTGTTTTTT
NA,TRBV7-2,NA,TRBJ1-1,CASSSQGQTNTEAFF,TGTGCCAGCAGCTCGCAGGGGCAAACGAACACTGAAGCTTTCTTT
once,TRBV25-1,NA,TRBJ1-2,CASSEARDGYTF,TGTGCCAGCAGTGAAGCGAGGGATGGCTACACCTTC
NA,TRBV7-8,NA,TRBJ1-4,CASSSGWGSNEKLFF,TGTGCCAGCAGCTCAGGGTGGGGTTCTAATGAAAAACTGTTTTTT
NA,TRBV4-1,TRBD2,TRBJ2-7,CASSGRTSSYEQYF,TGCGCCAGCAGCGGGCGGACTAGCTCCTACGAGCAGTACTTC
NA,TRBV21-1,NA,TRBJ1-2,CASSKLRGRGRDGYTF,TGTGCCAGCAGCAAACTCAGGGGGCGCGGGAGGGATGGCTACACCTTC
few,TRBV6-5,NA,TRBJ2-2,CASSIRVTGELFF,TGTGCCAGCTCGATCAGGGTTACCGGGGAGCTGTTTTTT
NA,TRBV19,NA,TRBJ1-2,CASRETGTSSNYGYTF,TGTGCCAGTAGAGAGACCGGGACAAGTTCTAACTATGGCTACACCTTC
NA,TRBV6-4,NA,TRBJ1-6,CASSDSVASPLHF,TGTGCCAGCAGTGACTCGGTAGCATCACCCCTCCACTTT
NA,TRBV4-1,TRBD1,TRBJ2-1,CASSSPPGQGTSSYNEQFF,TGCGCCAGCAGCTCACCCCCGGGACAGGGGACCTCCTCCTACAATGAGCAGTTCTTC
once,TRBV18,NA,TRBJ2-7,CASPETGTEYF,TGTGCCAGCCCGGAAACAGGAACGGAGTACTTC
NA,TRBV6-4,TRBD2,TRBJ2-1,CASSAGTSGGNEQFF,TGTGCCAGCAGTGCAGGGACTAGCGGGGGGAATGAGCAGTTCTTC
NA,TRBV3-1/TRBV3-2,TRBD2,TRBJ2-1,CASSQSGTSLQFF,TGTGCCAGCAGCCAATCCGGGACTAGTTTACAGTTCTTC
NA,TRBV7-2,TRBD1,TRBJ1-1,CASSLGARGLANTEAFF,TGTGCCAGCAGCTTAGGCGCCAGGGGGCTTGCGAACACTGAAGCTTTCTTT
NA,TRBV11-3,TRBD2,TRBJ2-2,CASSTGLAAGELFF,TGTGCCAGCAGCACCGGACTAGCGGCCGGGGAGCTGTTTTTT
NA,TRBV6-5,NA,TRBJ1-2,CASSYTRTASGGYTF,TGTGCCAGCAGTTACACGCGGACAGCATCTGGGGGCTACACCTTC
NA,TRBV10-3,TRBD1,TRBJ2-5,CAISESQGRRETQYF,TGTGCCATCAGTGAGTCACAGGGGCGTCGAGAGACCCAGTACTTC
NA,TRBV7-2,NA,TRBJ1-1,CAIPRGSTEAFF,TGTGCCATTCCTCGAGGCAGCACTGAAGCTTTCTTT
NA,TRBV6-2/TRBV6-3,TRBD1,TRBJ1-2,CASSYDRGSGYTF,TGTGCCAGCAGTTACGACAGGGGAAGTGGCTACACCTTC
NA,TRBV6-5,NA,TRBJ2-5,CASSYPNRKQETQYF,TGTGCCAGCAGTTACCCCAACAGGAAACAAGAGACCCAGTACTTC
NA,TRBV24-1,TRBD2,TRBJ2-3,CATSDSGLKADTQYF,TGTGCCACCAGTGATTCGGGACTAAAAGCAGATACGCAGTATTTT
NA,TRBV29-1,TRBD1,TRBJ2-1,CSGRQGANFLNEQFF,TGCAGCGGCCGACAGGGGGCTAATTTTTTGAATGAGCAGTTCTTC
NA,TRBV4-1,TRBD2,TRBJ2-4,CASSPGLAGGKGKNIQYF,TGCGCCAGCAGCCCGGGACTAGCGGGGGGGAAAGGCAAAAACATTCAGTACTTC
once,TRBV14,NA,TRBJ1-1,CASSQDWRGGMNTEAFF,TGTGCCAGCAGCCAAGATTGGAGGGGGGGGATGAACACTGAAGCTTTCTTT
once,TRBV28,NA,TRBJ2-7,CATTIKGVMGNEQYF,TGTGCCACCACGATAAAGGGGGTGATGGGGAACGAGCAGTACTTC